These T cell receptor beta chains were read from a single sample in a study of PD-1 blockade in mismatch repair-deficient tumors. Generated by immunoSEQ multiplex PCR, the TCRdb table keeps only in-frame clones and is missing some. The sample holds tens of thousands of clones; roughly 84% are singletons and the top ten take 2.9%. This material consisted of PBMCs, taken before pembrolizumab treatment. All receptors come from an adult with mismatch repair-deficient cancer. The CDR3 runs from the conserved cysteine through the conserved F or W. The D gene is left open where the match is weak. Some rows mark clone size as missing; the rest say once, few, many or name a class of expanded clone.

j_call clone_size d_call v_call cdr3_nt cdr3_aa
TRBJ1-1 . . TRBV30 TGTGCCTGGACGGGGGGAGGTGCTGAAGCTTTCTTT CAWTGGGAEAFF
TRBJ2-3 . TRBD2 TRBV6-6 TGTGCCAGCAGTTACGGCGGGAGGACAGATACGCAGTATTTT CASSYGGRTDTQYF
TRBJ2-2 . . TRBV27 TGTGCCAGCAATTTCCGGACAGCCGGGGAGCTGTTTTTT CASNFRTAGELFF
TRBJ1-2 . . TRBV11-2 TGTGCCAGCAGCTCCACACTAGGACAGACGAACTATGGCTACACCTTC CASSSTLGQTNYGYTF
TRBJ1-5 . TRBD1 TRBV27 TGTGCCAGCAGCAAGGACAGGGGGCTATTCCAGCCCCAGCATTTT CASSKDRGLFQPQHF
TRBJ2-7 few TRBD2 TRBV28 TGTGCCAGCAAGTTAGCGGGTCTATACGAGCAGTACTTC CASKLAGLYEQYF
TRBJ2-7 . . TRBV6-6 TGTGCCAGCACGGGTGTCGGGGAGCAGTACTTC CASTGVGEQYF
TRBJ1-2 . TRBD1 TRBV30 TGTGCCTGGAGTGAACACAGGGGGCTAGGCTATGGCTACACCTTC CAWSEHRGLGYGYTF
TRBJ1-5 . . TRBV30 TGTGCCTGGAGTGCACAGAGCAATCAGCCCCAGCATTTT CAWSAQSNQPQHF
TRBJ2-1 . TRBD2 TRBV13 TGTGCCAGCAGTCCGGGACTAGCGGGATTCGGGGAGCAGTTCTTC CASSPGLAGFGEQFF
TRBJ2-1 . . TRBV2 TGTGCCAGCAGTGTCACTAGCAGTCCCAACAATGAGCAGTTCTTC CASSVTSSPNNEQFF
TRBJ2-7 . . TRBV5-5 TGTGCCAGCAGCTTGGTCGCGGGCTACGAGCAGTACTTC CASSLVAGYEQYF
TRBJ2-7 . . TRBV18 TGTGCCAGCTCACCAAACGACATATACGAGCAGTACTTC CASSPNDIYEQYF
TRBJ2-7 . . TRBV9 TGTGCCAGCAGCGTAGCGACAGGTAGCTCCTACGAGCAGTACTTC CASSVATGSSYEQYF
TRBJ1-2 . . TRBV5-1 TGCGCCAGCAGCTTGGCGGCTCACGGGGGCTACACCTTC CASSLAAHGGYTF
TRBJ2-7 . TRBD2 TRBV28 TGTGCCAGCAGTTTCGCGGGACTAGCGGGAGGGTCCTTCGAGCAGTACTTC CASSFAGLAGGSFEQYF
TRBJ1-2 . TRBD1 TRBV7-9 TGTGCCAGCAGCTTACCCCCGGGACAGGGGGAATATGGCTACACCTTC CASSLPPGQGEYGYTF
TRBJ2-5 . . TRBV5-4 TGTGCCAGCAGCATGGGCACGGGCCAAGAGACCCAGTACTTC CASSMGTGQETQYF
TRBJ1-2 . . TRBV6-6 TGTGCCAGCAGGGATCACAGGGACACCTTACACTATGGCTACACCTTC CASRDHRDTLHYGYTF
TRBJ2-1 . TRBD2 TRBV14 TGTGCCAGCAGTCGCGGGAGTAGCTCCTACAATGAGCAGTTCTTC CASSRGSSSYNEQFF
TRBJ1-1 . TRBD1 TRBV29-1 TGCAGCGTTAGTTCAGGGGGCTTGGACACTGAAGCTTTCTTT CSVSSGGLDTEAFF
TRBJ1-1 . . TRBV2 TGTGCCAGCAGTGACGCCGGGAACACTGAAGCTTTCTTT CASSDAGNTEAFF
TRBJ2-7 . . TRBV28 TGTGCCAGCAGTTTCCTGGGGCAGACGTCCTACGAGCAGTACTTC CASSFLGQTSYEQYF
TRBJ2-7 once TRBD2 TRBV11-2 TGTGCCAGCAGCTCTGAGCCAAGCTTGACTAGCGGGAAATCCTACGAGCAGTACTTC CASSSEPSLTSGKSYEQYF
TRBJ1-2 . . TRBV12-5 TGTGCTAGTGGTTTCGCGGGGGCGAACTATGGCTACACCTTC CASGFAGANYGYTF
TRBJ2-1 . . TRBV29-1 TGCAGCGTTGAAGATCCGGGGGTGAGCTCCTACAATGAGCAGTTCTTC CSVEDPGVSSYNEQFF
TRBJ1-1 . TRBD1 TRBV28 TGTGCCAGCGGGACCAAGTGGAGGGACAGGGCTAAGACTGAAGCTTTCTTT CASGTKWRDRAKTEAFF
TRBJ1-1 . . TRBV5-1 TGCGCCAGCAGCAGGGACTCCAACACTGAAGCTTTCTTT CASSRDSNTEAFF
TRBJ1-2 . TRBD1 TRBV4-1 TGCGCCAGCAGCCAAGAGGCAGGGGGCGCCGGCTATGGCTACACCTTC CASSQEAGGAGYGYTF
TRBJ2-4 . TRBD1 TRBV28 TGTGCCAGCAGTCAACATGACAGGGCTAAAAACATTCAGTACTTC CASSQHDRAKNIQYF
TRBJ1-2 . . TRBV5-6 TGTGCCAGCAGCTTGGGCTATACAGGGAGCCCCTATGGCTACACCTTC CASSLGYTGSPYGYTF
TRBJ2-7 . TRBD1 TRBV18 TGTGCCAGCTCACCCTGGGACAGAATCTACGAGCAGTACTTC CASSPWDRIYEQYF
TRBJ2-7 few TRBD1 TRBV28 TGTGCCAGCAAAGACAGGGATTCCTACGAGCAGTACTTC CASKDRDSYEQYF
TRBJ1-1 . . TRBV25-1 TGTGCCAGCAGTGAATATCGGTACGGGAACACTGAAGCTTTCTTT CASSEYRYGNTEAFF
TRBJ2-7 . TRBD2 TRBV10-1 TGCGCCAGCAGTGAGTGTTTGACTAGCGGATTCTACGAGCAGTACTTC CASSECLTSGFYEQYF
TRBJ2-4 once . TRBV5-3 TGTGCCAGAAGCCTAACGACTAGGTTGTCCATTCAGTACTTC CARSLTTRLSIQYF
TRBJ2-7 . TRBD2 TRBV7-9 TGTGCCAGCAGCCGGACTAGCGGGAGGGCCAACAACGAGCAGTACTTC CASSRTSGRANNEQYF
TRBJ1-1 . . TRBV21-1 TGTGCCAGCAGCCCCAGGAAAGAGGGGGCGAACACTGAAGCTTTCTTT CASSPRKEGANTEAFF
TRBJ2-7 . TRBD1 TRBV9 TGTGCCAGCGGACCATCCGGGACAGAGACCTACGAGCAGTACTTC CASGPSGTETYEQYF
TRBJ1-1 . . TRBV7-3 TGTGCCAGCAGCCCGAACATGAACACTGAAGCTTTCTTT CASSPNMNTEAFF
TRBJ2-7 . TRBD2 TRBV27 TGTGCCAGCAGTTTAGGGGGAGGGGAGCAGTACTTC CASSLGGGEQYF
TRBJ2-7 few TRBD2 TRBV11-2 TGTGCCAGCAGCTCGTCCGGTACTAGCGAGCGATATGACCTCTACGAGCAGTACTTC CASSSSGTSERYDLYEQYF